The 4 T cell receptor beta chains listed next were all sequenced from one sample in a study of T cells in localized non-small cell lung cancer. Repertoires were generated with immunoSEQ multiplex PCR, while TCRdb's copy carries only in-frame clones and drops some. The sample has roughly 48,000 clones; over 60% are singletons. This material consisted of PBMCs, taken before any cancer treatment. These receptors were obtained from a woman aged 35 to 75 with stage II lung adenocarcinoma.

The chain couples TRBV19 to TRBJ2-5; D unresolved. The length of the CDR3 is 13 residues. Germline loops: CDR1 LNHDA, CDR2 SQIVND (reference sequence). V was trimmed by 5 bases and J by 5 bases, leaving 12 bases between them. CDR3 sequence: CASSRTAWETQYF. CDR3 nucleotides: TGTGCCAGTAGTCGCACCGCTTGGGAGACCCAGTACTTC.

Worth noting for this clone: This sample also contains other DNA sequences that code for the same CDR3. The chain uses TRBV29-1 and TRBJ2-5, with 8 bases lining up with TRBD1. The V segment lost 3 bases and the J segment 4 bases; nucleotides outside the gene matches: 4. This CDR3 comprises 13 residues. CDR1 and CDR2 (germline): SQVTM, ANQGSEA. The CDR3 DNA reads as TGCAGCGTTGATGGACAGGGAGGAGAGACCCAGTACTTC. This encodes CSVDGQGGETQYF.

This clone showed up just a few times. The chain recombines TRBV5-1 with TRBJ1-5; D not resolved. V was pared by 3 bases and J by 9 bases, with 13 bases between. CDR3 size: 13 residues. Looked up from germline, CDR1 is SGHRS and CDR2 is YFSETQ. In DNA, the CDR3 is TGCGCCAGCAGCTGGGAGACCGGGCGGCCCCAGCATTTT. It translates to CASSWETGRPQHF.

This clone was counted between two and nine times. The chain couples TRBV2 to TRBJ1-6; tentative D call: TRBD1 (5 bases). Germline V lookup: CDR1 SNHLY, CDR2 FYNNEI. The V and J ends lost 11 bases and 0 bases respectively, with 14 bases between them. This CDR3 contains 15 residues. CDR3 protein: CAVLGGGSYNSPLHF. The CDR3 nucleotides read TGTGCCGTACTAGGTGGGGGCTCCTATAATTCACCCCTCCACTTT.